The sample holds many counts of the clone carrying this TCR beta chain. What it binds is unknown. This record comes from a study of read filtering for tumor transcriptome and immune sequencing. Study as a whole: Revised staging placed roughly eight patients in R-ISS I, over 15 in II, more than 5 in III. DNase treatment preceded whole-transcriptome library preparation. Per sample, TCR-region reads ranged about 4.05 to 11 million by IR-seq, about 75 to 1,300 by RNA-seq.

From roughly 400 ng of RNA, a library with molecular barcoded alpha/delta and beta/gamma adaptors was made. MiXCR, applied by TCRdb to the reads, yields one record per CDR3 protein. The repertoire includes tens of thousands of distinct CDR3 sequences, nearly 20% of them detected once, and over 13% sits in the top ten. General study findings and limits: RNA-seq captured clonotypes less deeply and reliably than IR-seq.

CDR1 is SGHTA, CDR2 FQGTGA, per germline. V was cut by 0 bases and J by 5 bases, with 10 bases left in between. The CDR3 spans 14 residues. This chain uses TRBV7-3 with TRBJ2-5; D perhaps matches TRBD1 (5 bases). The receptor's source is a donor older than 35 with multiple myeloma. The sequencing sample was made of a population of CD138-negative cells sorted from bone marrow. In nucleotides, the CDR3 is TGTGCCAGCAGCTTAACAGGGGTCGGCGAGACCCAGTACTTC. It encodes CASSLTGVGETQYF.